The clone carrying this T cell receptor beta chain was counted once. The target antigen is unknown. The sample originates from a study of T cells after posttransplantation cyclophosphamide. Sequenced by immunoSEQ multiplex PCR; TCRdb stores in-frame clones only, minus some. The repertoire holds some 9,700 clones, with roughly 98% as singletons. Germline assignment: CDR1 SGHDT and CDR2 YYEEEE. The CDR3 sequence is 15 residues long. The junction had 6 bases not matched to a gene; V was cut back by 3 bases and J by 4 bases. The naive gate required viable CD3+CD4+ or CD3+CD8+ cells with CCR7+CD45RA+CD45RO-CD95-CD27+CD28+ phenotype. On the day of bone marrow donation, the related graft donor provided peripheral blood. General observations from the study: Skin or GI-infiltrating T cells shared few TRB sequences with blood. Later blood repertoires were often dominated by clones from the donor CD8+ memory compartment.

The sequencing sample was made of naive CD4+ T cells sorted from PBMCs. The chain has TRBV5-6 and TRBJ2-7; 11 bases fit TRBD1. The clonotype was recovered from a woman aged 55-75 years in good health, CMV-negative, and a related stem cell transplant donor. CDR3 sequence reads: CASSYVGTGGYEQYF. As DNA, the CDR3 is TGTGCCAGCAGCTATGTAGGGACAGGGGGGTACGAGCAGTACTTC.